This TCR beta chain came from a study of vaccination effects on CD4 cells after COVID-19. Study as a whole: Post-vaccine draws lagged the second dose by a median of 72 days.

V lost 0 bases and J 1 base, leaving 10 bases between the germline ends. The length of the CDR3 is 16 residues. Germline CDR1 reads SGHKS; CDR2 reads YYEKEE (reference sequence). Profiled with immunoSEQ multiplex PCR; TCRdb holds only in-frame clones, not every one. This sample has about 31,000 clones, with roughly 80% found just once. Regarding the study as a whole: By a late point after vaccination, infection- and vaccine-induced clones had shrunk markedly through clonal contraction.

In the case of this clone: Its specificity is not known.

CD4+ T cells specific for antigen were expanded with viral peptide pools by the ViraFEST assay before sequencing. Once cultured for approximately 10 days, the cells underwent separation to obtain CD4+ T cells. Participants got two doses of BNT162b2 or mRNA-1273 vaccine. Absence of prior SARS-CoV-2 infection characterized the vaccine recipients, who showed negative nucleocapsid antibodies. After about 2 million PBMC were placed in each well, they were cultured with 10 IU/ml IL-2 and about 10 ug/ml peptides. The sequence came from a human donor who received a COVID-19 vaccine. Some clones in this sample may be carry-over from other donors' samples. The V gene is TRBV5-5, the J gene TRBJ2-2; D might be TRBD1 or TRBD2, each matching 6 bases. The material was CD4+ T cells from PBMCs cultured with SARS-CoV-2 spike peptides, obtained after COVID-19 vaccination. CDR3 sequence: CASSLAGGQNTGELFF. CDR3 DNA sequence: TGTGCCAGCAGCTTGGCCGGGGGACAGAACACCGGGGAGCTGTTTTTT.